The sequence of this T cell receptor (beta chain) was determined in a study of cytomegalovirus exposure and HLA in healthy donors (dated by TCRdb to 2016 to 2017). In terms of the full investigation: An earlier analysis of more than 550 of the donors reported 276 Gb of sequence data and 117 million unique TCR beta sequences obtained from roughly 170 million T cells. Roughly 320 gigabases of sequencing data and roughly 81 million unique TCR sequences made up an early release that covered approximately 700 HLA-typed donors. Among the roughly 400 genotyped donors, under 90% belonged to the genetic ancestry cluster associated with self-reported Caucasian donors. The study was designed to test whether signatures of past pathogen exposure could be identified by cataloging public T cell receptors. The study profiled the T cell repertoires of more than 500 subjects by immunosequencing and related them to cytomegalovirus serostatus. Along with the roughly 670-subject first cohort, a separate validation cohort of about 110 different subjects was used. The study combined high-throughput TCR immunosequencing, statistical association of individual TCRs with disease status, and machine learning to predict cytomegalovirus infection status. To study patterns of TCR occurrence, a later analysis re-analyzed previously published TCR beta repertoires from 500 to 850 donors and added high-resolution HLA genotyping. The later analysis used no new phenotypic data to find candidate immune exposures, relying instead on TCR beta sequences and their occurrence across donors. To decide whether each TCR beta V gene segment behaved as functional or pseudogenic, an earlier analysis of nearly 600 of the donors relied on high-throughput TCR beta sequencing. Donor age, sex, ethnicity and CMV serostatus were compiled alongside the repertoire data. Genome-wide SNP genotypes for about 60% of the roughly 670 donors were used in a later genetic analysis, which treated that subset as a discovery cohort. All discovery cohort repertoires had been generated using a single sequencing platform. HLA typing included class I and class II loci at four-digit resolution. The number of donors typed differed by locus, with roughly 629-640 for A, B, C, DRB1 and DQB1, around 500 for DQA1, approximately 570 for DPA1, and around 430 for DPB1. Several DR-DQ haplotypes were handled as single units for association and clustering because linkage in the cohort was strong. On average, approximately 250,000 unique TCR beta nucleotide sequences were sequenced per donor among 350 to 400 genotyped donors of the cohort, with roughly 20% of those sequences being non-productive.

Receptor libraries were prepared by the immunoSEQ multiplex PCR assay. For the multiplex PCR, a mixture combining 60 forward primers for TCR Vbeta segments and 13 reverse primers for TCR Jbeta segments was used. The CDR3 region of rearranged TCR beta genes was amplified from genomic DNA with a multiplex PCR assay. Amplified TCR beta libraries were sequenced as 87-base-pair reads on the Illumina HiSeq System. The paper's data handling went like this. Across the 670 or so repertoires, a later analysis counted 80 million or so unique TCR beta chains, roughly 11 million of which were shared by at least two donors. Raw reads were error-corrected and collapsed into unique sequences with a nearest-neighbor algorithm that merged closely related sequences to remove PCR and sequencing errors. CDR3 sequences were aligned to IMGT reference sequences to assign V, D and J gene segments. For a sequence to be retained, a match of at least six nucleotides was required to both a V gene segment and a J gene segment. A rearrangement was called productive if the CDR3 had no stop codons and remained in frame with V and J, and every other rearrangement was called non-productive. Following IMGT convention, CDR3 was defined as the stretch from the second conserved V-encoded cysteine to the conserved J-encoded phenylalanine. The earlier analysis of about 560 of the donors excluded any sequence lacking an unambiguous match to a single V gene segment. In an earlier analysis of a few hundred of the donors, V segments were called functional above 56.7% productive rearrangements and were called segregating when the between-donor standard deviation exceeded 5%. To diagnose cytomegalovirus status from the catalog of TCR beta chain sequences, a statistical classification framework was built. In a later analysis, V and J genes were assigned by comparing TCR nucleotide sequences against IMGT/GENE-DB human TR gene sequences. The TCRdist pipeline was used in a later analysis to assign CDR3 sequences and most-parsimonious VDJ recombination scenarios. In a later analysis, each TCR beta chain was defined by its CDR3 amino acid sequence together with its V-gene family, and reads without a unique V-gene family were excluded. In a later analysis, 500 to 650 highly shared, low-generation-probability nucleotide sequences were removed to address suspected cross-contamination and a sequencing artifact. In a later analysis, a clonal expansion index for each public chain was calculated from normalized within-repertoire ranks of inferred template counts. In a later analysis, generation probabilities were computed with a VDJ recombination model fitted to out-of-frame rearrangements, and the resulting probabilities were checked against IGoR. A later analysis scored TCR-TCR, TCR-HLA and TCR-CMV co-occurrence with hypergeometric tests, applying a repertoire-size bias correction to TCR pairs. A later analysis estimated false discovery rates by permuting HLA or CMV assignments 20 times. In a later analysis, co-occurring TCRs were grouped using DBSCAN, with TCRdist sequence similarity added in when clustering inside HLA-allele-positive subsets. Co-occurrence clustering excluded repertoires with fewer than 30,000 or more than 120,000 public chains, plus five with anomalous nucleotide sharing. TCRdb re-hosts the immuneACCESS table, in-frame sequences only. Its copies lack some clones; in the studies checked, an unresolved V gene accounts for under half of them, and the cause for the rest is not known. D and trimming were read from the DNA, whereas the V and J calls and clone size are those reported in that table. This sample comprises about 140,000 clones, 72% of them detected only once. The ten top clones hold 2.1% of the sample.

The cohort comprised 550 to 700 healthy bone marrow donors. All cohort members were sampled while nominally healthy, although unrecorded immune exposures were likely present. The donor tested CMV seronegative and was one of the 352 seronegative cohort members. A peripheral blood sample was collected from each donor, and TCR beta sequencing was performed on peripheral blood mononuclear cells. The Qiagen DNeasy Blood Extraction Kit was used to extract genomic DNA from the blood cell samples. From its cysteine to its phenylalanine, the CDR3 spans 14 amino acids. The only DNA kept is the CDR3, 42 bases in frame from the first base. The CDR1 and CDR2 encoded by the germline V gene are SNHLY and FYNNEI. V has 0 bases trimmed and J has 11 bases trimmed; junction bases matching no gene number 10. What the work shows at the level of the full study, not this receptor alone: The cohort was sequenced for TCR beta chains only, and without alpha or paired-chain data the features that could be detected were limited. A further reported finding was that TCR beta sequences accurately predicted the HLA-A and HLA-B alleles for most subjects in the first cohort. Sequencing depth was assumed to be roughly uniform across donors in the presence/absence analyses, though that assumption may not hold. The authors suggested that the approach could potentially be extended to other disease states and immunological phenotypes. In a later analysis, HLA-associated TCR beta chains were found to be more clonally expanded and to have lower generation probabilities than equally common non-associated chains. The 87-base-pair reads could not distinguish some IMGT-functional V segments, including TRBV6-2 and TRBV6-3, so those segments were excluded. Because HLA typing was missing for some donors at each locus, association tests included only the typed subset. The study listed 150 to 200 TCR beta chains as associated with cytomegalovirus. In a later analysis, most CMV-associated TCR beta chains were found to appear HLA-restricted, with HLA associations seemingly driven largely by CMV exposure. In a later genetic analysis, a missense DCLRE1C variant was associated with V-gene and J-gene trimming of TCR beta chains, and the association was replicated in an independent cohort. Immune exposure information for the cohort was limited to CMV serostatus. In a later analysis, some 18,000 TCR beta sequences were associated with specific HLA alleles at a false discovery rate of 0.05. A cluster of highly shared sequence variants was judged likely to represent a technical artifact of the sequencing pipeline. Correlated functional status among segregating V segments might reflect linkage disequilibrium, but an unknown experimental factor could not be ruled out. Because counts were too low, more than 15 rarely observed V segments, including chromosome 9 orphons, were excluded from the earlier analysis of 587 of the donors. While some public TCRs were present in many individuals, most TCR sequences turned up only very rarely across donors. Compared with the approximately 710-donor mean, donors in an Asian-associated ancestry cluster had fewer N-insertions in productive TCRs, according to a later genetic analysis. Broadly in line with IMGT annotations, most TCR beta V segments showed up in productive rearrangements about 87% or about 30% of the time in an earlier analysis of about 500 of the donors. In a later analysis, the rate of TCR association differed among HLA loci, with DRB1 alleles having the most associated TCRs and HLA-C alleles having the fewest. In both the original and validation cohorts, the classifier was reported to diagnose cytomegalovirus status with high specificity and sensitivity. Assigning TCR associations to individual alleles was difficult when HLA alleles, especially DR and DQ, strongly co-occurred. Three of the identified cytomegalovirus-associated TCR beta chains were confirmed in vitro to be specific for cytomegalovirus antigens. In a later analysis, several top co-occurrence clusters were reported to appear linked to parvovirus B19, influenza, CMV and Epstein-Barr virus.

As for this clone: This receptor's antigen is unknown. No much larger clonotype is one base removed from it; base qualities were not supplied.

The sequenced material came from PBMCs. This receptor was taken from a man aged 40-49 years in good health and CMV-seronegative. Here the chain combines TRBV2 and TRBJ2-7; 7 bases in the middle match TRBD2. The encoded CDR3 is CASSEARDYTGEYF. The DNA sequence is TGTGCCAGCAGTGAAGCTCGGGACTACACGGGGGAGTACTTC.